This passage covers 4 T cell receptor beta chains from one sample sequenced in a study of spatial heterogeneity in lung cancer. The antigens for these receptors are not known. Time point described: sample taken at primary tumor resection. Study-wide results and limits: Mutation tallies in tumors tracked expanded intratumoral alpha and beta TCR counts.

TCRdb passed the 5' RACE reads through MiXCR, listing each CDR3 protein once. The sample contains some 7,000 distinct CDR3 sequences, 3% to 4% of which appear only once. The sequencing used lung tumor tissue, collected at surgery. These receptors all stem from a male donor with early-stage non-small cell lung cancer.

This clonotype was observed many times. DNA of the CDR3: TGTGCCAGCACCCCGGGGGCCAGCTCCTACGAGCAGTACTTC. Protein product: CASTPGASSYEQYF. The V call is TRBV12-3 or TRBV12-4, the J call TRBJ2-7, with D perhaps given as TRBD1 or TRBD2 (6 bases each). This CDR3 is 14 amino acids long. V was cut by 7 bases and J by 0 bases, with 13 bases left in between.

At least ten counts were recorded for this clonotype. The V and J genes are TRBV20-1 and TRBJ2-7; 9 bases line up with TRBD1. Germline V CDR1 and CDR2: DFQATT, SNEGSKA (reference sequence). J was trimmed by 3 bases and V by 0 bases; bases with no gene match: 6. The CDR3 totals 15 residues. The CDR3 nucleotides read TGCAGTGCTAGAGATCAACAGGGGGCCCACTACGAGCAGTACTTC. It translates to CSARDQQGAHYEQYF.

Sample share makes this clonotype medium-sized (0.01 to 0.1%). The CDR3 loop reads CSADSGKSGNTIYF. The CDR3 nucleotides read TGCAGTGCTGATTCAGGGAAGTCTGGAAACACCATATATTTT. The V and J genes are TRBV20-1 and TRBJ1-3, with a possible D match to TRBD1 (5 bases). Germline values: CDR1 DFQATT, CDR2 SNEGSKA (reference sequence). CDR3 length: 14 amino acids. Trimming stripped 5 bases from V and 1 base from J, with 12 bases between.

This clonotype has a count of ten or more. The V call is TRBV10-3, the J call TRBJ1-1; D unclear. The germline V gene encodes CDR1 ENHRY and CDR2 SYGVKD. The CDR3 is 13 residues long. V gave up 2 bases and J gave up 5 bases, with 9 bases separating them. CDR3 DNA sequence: TGTGCCATCAGTGAGGAAGGGCTGACTGAAGCTTTCTTT. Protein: CAISEEGLTEAFF.